This T cell receptor (beta chain) was identified during a study of cytomegalovirus exposure and HLA in healthy donors. Use of 60 Vbeta and 13 Jbeta primers characterized the PCR. TCRdb's copy holds only in-frame clones and misses some; the assay was immunoSEQ multiplex PCR. Counted here are roughly 100,000 clones, around 15% occurring once; the ten biggest clones make up roughly 0.89%. Germline V gives CDR1 SGDLS, CDR2 YYNGEE. V shed 3 bases and J 7 bases; nucleotides not matched to a gene: 5. The CDR3 spans 14 residues. Source material: PBMCs. V usage is TRBV9 and J usage is TRBJ2-2, with 8 positions matching TRBD2. The TCR sequence derives from a female donor in good health and CMV-seronegative. Here the CDR3 reads CASSERGRGGELFF. CDR3 sequence (DNA): TGTGCCAGCAGCGAGCGGGGGCGGGGCGGGGAGCTGTTTTTT.